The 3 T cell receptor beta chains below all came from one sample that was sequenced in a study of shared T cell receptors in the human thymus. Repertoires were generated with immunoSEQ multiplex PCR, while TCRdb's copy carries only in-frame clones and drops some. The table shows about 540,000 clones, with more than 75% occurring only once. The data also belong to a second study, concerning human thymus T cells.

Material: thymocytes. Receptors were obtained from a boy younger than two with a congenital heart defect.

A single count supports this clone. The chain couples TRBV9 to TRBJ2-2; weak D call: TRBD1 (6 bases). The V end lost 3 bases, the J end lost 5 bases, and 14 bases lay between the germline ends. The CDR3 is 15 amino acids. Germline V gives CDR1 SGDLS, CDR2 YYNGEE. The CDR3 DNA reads TGTGCCAGCAGCGCCGACAGGAAGGGTACCGGGGAGCTGTTTTTT. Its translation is CASSADRKGTGELFF.

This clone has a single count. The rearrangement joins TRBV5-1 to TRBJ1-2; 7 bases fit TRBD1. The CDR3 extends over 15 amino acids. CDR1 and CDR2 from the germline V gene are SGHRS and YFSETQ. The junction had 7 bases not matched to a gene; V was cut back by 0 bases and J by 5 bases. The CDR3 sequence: CASSLGQGYGYGYTF. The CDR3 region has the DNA TGCGCCAGCAGCTTGGGACAGGGTTATGGGTATGGCTACACCTTC.

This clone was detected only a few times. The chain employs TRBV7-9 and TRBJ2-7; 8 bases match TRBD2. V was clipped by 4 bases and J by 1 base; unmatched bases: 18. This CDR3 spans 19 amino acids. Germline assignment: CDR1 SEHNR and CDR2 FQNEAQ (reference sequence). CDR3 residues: CASSSRRTSLGDWSYEQYF. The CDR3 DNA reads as TGTGCCAGCAGCTCCCGGCGGACTAGCCTGGGGGATTGGTCCTACGAGCAGTACTTC.